This TCR beta chain was found in a study of B cell selection in AIRE deficiency. Regulatory T cells were sorted as CD4+CD25hiCD127low/negative cells. Study-level points and caveats: AIRE-deficient Tconv and Treg repertoires matched healthy donors in TCRBV, CDR3 length, diversity.

The data were produced by immunoSEQ multiplex PCR, yet TCRdb's version contains in-frame clones alone and is incomplete. The sample lists tens of thousands of clones; about 95% were seen once. Germline CDR1 is SGHAT and CDR2 is FQNNGV. V was pared by 3 bases and J by 5 bases, with 7 bases between. The CDR3 is 12 amino acids. About this clone itself: No antigen is known for it.

The source of this sequence is a human donor with AIRE deficiency. The chain joins TRBV11-2 to TRBJ2-5; D call uncertain. The material sequenced was Tregs sorted from PBMCs. CDR3 bases: TGTGCCAGCAGCTTGTCAATGGAGACCCAGTACTTC. Translation: CASSLSMETQYF.